Below are 17 T cell receptor beta chains sequenced from a single sample in a study of Ad26.COV2.S vaccination and SARS-CoV-2 variants. Sample treatment: around 19 received Ad26.COV2.S at low or high dose, single or two shots; about 5 received placebo; per-sample allocation not given. Repertoires come from day 63 after the first vaccine or placebo injection. The repertoire was sequenced with immunoSEQ multiplex PCR; TCRdb's copy has only in-frame clones and lacks some. Found here are approximately 410,000 clones, 88% of them singletons; the top ten hold less than 4%. Source: peripheral blood, taken in a trial of Ad26.COV2.S vaccine versus placebo. Every receptor here comes from a person between 18 and 59 years old who received the Ad26.COV2.S COVID-19 vaccine or a placebo.

V is TRBV3-1 (or the pseudogene TRBV3-2) and J is TRBJ2-1, with D perhaps TRBD2 (5 bases). This CDR3 spans 13 amino acids. The V gene lost 4 bases and the J gene lost 9 bases, with 13 bases spanning the gap. Per the germline V gene, CDR1 is LGHDT and CDR2 is YNNKEL (reference sequence). The CDR3 DNA reads TGTGCCAGCAGCCGAGCCCTAGGGAGTGAGCAGTTCTTC. Its translation: CASSRALGSEQFF.

The gene calls are TRBV19 and TRBJ1-1; D is ambiguous. Germline CDR1 reads LNHDA; CDR2 reads SQIVND (reference sequence). This CDR3 comprises 15 residues. V lost 5 bases to trimming and J lost 2 bases, with 15 bases between them. The CDR3 sequence: CASSLGVWANTEAFF. The CDR3 DNA sequence: TGTGCCAGTAGTCTGGGAGTGTGGGCAAACACTGAAGCTTTCTTT.

This sequence joins TRBV5-1 and TRBJ2-2, with D maybe TRBD2 (5 bases). The V and J ends lost 4 bases and 0 bases respectively, with 10 bases between them. CDR3 length: 15 amino acids. The germline V gene has CDR1 SGHRS and CDR2 YFSETQ. CDR3 in amino acids: CASSPGNANTGELFF. The CDR3 coding sequence is TGCGCCAGCAGCCCGGGGAACGCGAACACCGGGGAGCTGTTTTTT.

CDR3 bases: TGTGCCAGCAGTTACTCGACTCTGTGGTCACCCCTCCACTTT. Amino acids: CASSYSTLWSPLHF. The V and J genes are TRBV6-2 or TRBV6-3 and TRBJ1-6, with D uncertain. This CDR3 spans 14 amino acids. Trimming took off 0 bases at V and 10 bases at J, with 10 bases between the two ends. Germline V gives CDR1 MNHEY, CDR2 SVGEGT.

This chain links TRBV4-3 with TRBJ2-2; D gene uncertain. Germline V CDR1 and CDR2: LGHNA, YSLEER. The V end lost 0 bases, the J end lost 1 base, and 9 bases lay between the germline ends. This CDR3 is 16 amino acids long. CDR3 DNA: TGCGCCAGCAGCCAAGATCGGTCCCTGAACACCGGGGAGCTGTTTTTT. Its translation: CASSQDRSLNTGELFF.

For the CDR3, the DNA is TGTGCCAGCAGTTCGTCGGGGGGGCGTAGGTACGAGCAGTACTTC. Translation gives CASSSSGGRRYEQYF. This chain connects TRBV28 to TRBJ2-7, with 8 bases identical to TRBD2. V shed 4 bases and J 4 bases; nucleotides not matched to a gene: 9. The CDR3 covers 15 residues. In germline, CDR1 is MDHEN, CDR2 SYDVKM.

V is TRBV2 and J is TRBJ1-1; D may be TRBD1 (6 bases). CDR1 and CDR2 (germline): SNHLY, FYNNEI. Trimming stripped 3 bases from V and 0 bases from J, with 8 bases between. The CDR3 runs 14 residues. For the CDR3, the DNA is TGTGCCAGCAGTGAGTGGGGGCTGAACACTGAAGCTTTCTTT. Protein product: CASSEWGLNTEAFF.

The sample holds one count of this clone. The chain joins TRBV6-4 to TRBJ1-5, with D possibly TRBD1 on 6 matching bases. The CDR3 runs 13 residues. Trimming took off 5 bases at V and 6 bases at J, with 11 bases between the two ends. Per germline, CDR1 MRHNA and CDR2 SNTAGT. CDR3 bases: TGTGCCAGCAGTATGGGGGCTCTTCAGCCCCAGCATTTT. This gives the protein CASSMGALQPQHF.

This clone has more than one count but fewer than ten. The rearrangement joins TRBV19 to TRBJ1-5; D unclear. Germline-derived CDR1 and CDR2 are LNHDA and SQIVND (reference sequence). Trimming stripped 5 bases from V and 7 bases from J, with 18 bases between. This CDR3 contains 15 residues. The CDR3 loop reads CASSLVDGTSQPQHF. The CDR3 DNA is TGTGCCAGTAGTCTCGTGGACGGTACATCGCAGCCCCAGCATTTT.

The CDR3 nucleotides are TGTGCCAGCAGTTACTCTGACAGGGGGACTGAAGCTTTCTTT. Translated, it gives CASSYSDRGTEAFF. The V and J genes are TRBV6-2 or TRBV6-3 and TRBJ1-1, with TRBD1 matching over 9 bases. V shed 0 bases and J 5 bases; nucleotides not matched to a gene: 1. Germline CDR1 is MNHEY and CDR2 is SVGEGT. The CDR3 spans 14 residues.

The V call is TRBV7-9, the J call TRBJ2-7; D tentatively fits TRBD1 or TRBD2 (5 bases each). CDR1 is SEHNR, CDR2 FQNEAQ, per germline (reference sequence). V was clipped by 4 bases and J by 0 bases, with 10 bases between them. The CDR3 is made up of 14 amino acids. CDR3 protein: CASSSPGSSYEQYF. CDR3 bases: TGTGCCAGCAGCTCTCCAGGGAGCTCCTACGAGCAGTACTTC. The full variable domain, completed using reference TRBV7-9 and TRBJ2-7, is DTGVSQNPRHKITKRGQNVTFRCDPISEHNRLYWYRQTLGQGPEFLTYFQNEAQLEKSRLLSDRFSAERPKGSFSTLEIQRTEQGDSAMYLCASSSPGSSYEQYFGPGTRLTVT.

Notes on this clone: Other DNA sequences from this sample encode an identical CDR3 as well. The rearrangement uses TRBV6-2 or TRBV6-3 and TRBJ1-1, with D perhaps matching TRBD1 (5 bases). CDR3 size: 13 residues. Germline loops: CDR1 MNHEY, CDR2 SVGEGT. With 0 bases removed from V and 5 bases from J, the gap between germline ends came to 7 bases. CDR3 sequence (DNA): TGTGCCAGCAGTTACTCGGGGGGTACTGAAGCTTTCTTT. Translated, it gives CASSYSGGTEAFF.

This clone turned up a few times. The chain joins TRBV6-2 or TRBV6-3 to TRBJ2-7; a possible D gene is TRBD1 (5 bases). Germline CDR1 is MNHEY and CDR2 is SVGEGT. V was pared by 2 bases and J by 1 base, with 9 bases between. CDR3 length: 14 residues. The CDR3 coding sequence is TGTGCCAGCAGTTACGCGACAGATTCCTACGAGCAGTACTTC. It codes for CASSYATDSYEQYF.

The rearrangement uses TRBV7-2 and TRBJ1-6; D is perhaps TRBD1 (5 bases). Germline V gene data show CDR1 as SGHTA and CDR2 as FQGNSA. V was cut by 2 bases and J by 7 bases, with 12 bases left in between. This CDR3 region has 15 residues. The CDR3 DNA is TGTGCCAGCAGCTTAATTGGACAACCAAATTCACCCCTCCACTTT. This encodes CASSLIGQPNSPLHF.

The V call is TRBV5-1, the J call TRBJ2-7, with D hard to call. The CDR3 is 11 residues long. From germline, CDR1 is SGHRS and CDR2 YFSETQ. V was shortened by 5 bases and J by 1 base, with 4 bases between the two germline ends. The CDR3 here is CASRESYEQYF. Here the CDR3 DNA reads TGCGCCAGCAGGGAATCCTACGAGCAGTACTTC.

V gene TRBV3-1 (or the pseudogene TRBV3-2) combines with J gene TRBJ2-5, with 7 nucleotides matching TRBD2. The CDR3 spans 14 residues. Trimming took 1 base from V and 7 from J; bases not matched to a gene: 6. Germline V gives CDR1 LGHDT, CDR2 YNNKEL (reference sequence). The CDR3 DNA reads as TGTGCCAGCAGCCAAGGACTAGCCTTCGGGACCCAGTACTTC. Its translation is CASSQGLAFGTQYF.

The chain is built from TRBV30 and TRBJ2-3, with D unclear. The CDR3 has 13 residues. V lost 2 bases, J lost 5 bases, and 11 bases lay in between. Per germline, CDR1 GTSNPN and CDR2 SVGIG (reference sequence). The CDR3 region is CAWSIGLQDTQYF. The CDR3 nucleotides read TGTGCCTGGAGTATAGGGTTACAAGATACGCAGTATTTT.